This T cell receptor beta chain emerged from a study of T cell repertoires in cytomegalovirus infection. Study summary: Both CMV infection and a matching HLA type were indicated by public TCR beta signatures.

After removal of 0 bases from V and 12 bases from J, the junction contained 6 bases not matched to a gene. Germline CDR1 is LGHNA and CDR2 is YNFKEQ. This CDR3 spans 13 amino acids. One entry per CDR3 protein results from TCRdb running MiXCR on the reads. Seen here are 700,000 to 950,000 distinct CDR3 sequences, 30% to 35% observed once, and the top ten hold around an eighth. This clonotype has only a few counts. Its antigen is as yet unknown. The J gene is TRBJ2-7, the V gene TRBV4-2; 9 bases align to TRBD1. The source of this sequence is a human donor in good health (CMV status not recorded). Some clones in this sample may be carry-over from other donors' samples. The starting material was cultured CD8+ T cells from PBMCs, obtained from culture after CMV antigen stimulation. CDR3: CASSQEGTGYPYF. The CDR3 region has the DNA TGTGCCAGCAGCCAAGAAGGGACAGGGTATCCGTACTTC.